Listed below are T cell receptor beta chains from one sample, sequenced in a study of blood T cell repertoires in COVID-19. Sequencing used immunoSEQ multiplex PCR; TCRdb keeps in-frame clones, though not all of them. The profile covers over 30,000 clones, with around 90% appearing a single time and roughly 20% taken by the ten largest. The sequenced material came from peripheral blood. The receptors stem from a man at least 80 years old with acute or convalescent COVID-19. Each CDR3 is given with its conserved first and last residue. D genes are given only for firm matches. Where a row states a size, it is once, few, many or the class of an expanded clone; other rows omit it.

CASSLAQPNQPQHF TGTGCCAGTAGCCTGGCACAGCCCAATCAGCCCCAGCATTTT TRBJ1-5 . . TRBV19
CASRPAQGLANEKLFF TGCGCCAGCAGACCTGCACAGGGGCTCGCTAATGAAAAACTGTTTTTT TRBJ1-4 TRBD1 few TRBV5-1
CASRLAGFADTQYF TGTGCCAGCCGACTAGCGGGGTTCGCAGATACGCAGTATTTT TRBJ2-3 TRBD2 . TRBV3-1/TRBV3-2
CASSFQGYNEQFF TGTGCCAGCAGCTTCCAGGGGTACAATGAGCAGTTCTTC TRBJ2-1 . . TRBV5-4
CASSLDHATGVNYGYTF TGTGCCAGCAGCTTAGACCATGCGACAGGGGTAAACTATGGCTACACCTTC TRBJ1-2 TRBD1 . TRBV11-3
CASIGGQDHSNQPQHF TGTGCCAGCATCGGGGGGCAGGACCATAGCAATCAGCCCCAGCATTTT TRBJ1-5 . . TRBV18
CASSLRGPQHF TGTGCCAGCAGTTTGCGGGGGCCCCAGCATTTT TRBJ1-5 . . TRBV12-3/TRBV12-4
CASSLRRGQNTGELFF TGTGCCAGCAGCTTAAGAAGGGGGCAGAACACCGGGGAGCTGTTTTTT TRBJ2-2 TRBD1 . TRBV7-3
CASSFLGANVLTF TGTGCCAGCAGTTTTTTAGGGGCCAACGTCCTGACTTTC TRBJ2-6 . . TRBV12-3/TRBV12-4
CASSPQGAVNTEAFF TGTGCCAGTAGCCCACAGGGGGCGGTGAACACTGAAGCTTTCTTT TRBJ1-1 TRBD1 . TRBV19
CASSLDRHTQYF TGTGCCAGCAGCTTGGACAGACATACGCAGTATTTT TRBJ2-3 . . TRBV5-6
CASSPSHSPLHF TGTGCCAGCAGCCCCTCTCATTCACCCCTCCACTTT TRBJ1-6 . . TRBV6-5
CSASPILTGGREKLFF TGCAGTGCTAGTCCCATTCTGACAGGGGGCCGGGAAAAACTGTTTTTT TRBJ1-4 TRBD1 . TRBV20-1
CASTGLYGYTF TGTGCCAGCACAGGCCTCTATGGCTACACCTTC TRBJ1-2 . . TRBV25-1
CAISAELTGVTEETQYF TGTGCCATCAGTGCGGAATTAACAGGCGTCACTGAAGAGACCCAGTACTTC TRBJ2-5 . . TRBV10-3
CASSLEQQGPQHF TGTGCCAGCAGCTTAGAGCAACAGGGACCCCAGCATTTT TRBJ1-5 . . TRBV7-3
CASSLALDLSTDTQYF TGCGCCAGCAGCTTGGCCCTAGATTTGAGCACAGATACGCAGTATTTT TRBJ2-3 . . TRBV5-1
CASSLSGQGAYGYTF TGCGCCAGCAGCTTATCGGGACAGGGAGCCTATGGCTACACCTTC TRBJ1-2 TRBD1 . TRBV5-1
CASSPQGGSEQYF TGTGCCAGCAGTCCGCAGGGCGGGAGCGAGCAGTACTTC TRBJ2-7 TRBD2 . TRBV27
CASSRNWAGTYSNQPQHF TGTGCCAGCAGTCGAAACTGGGCAGGGACTTATAGCAATCAGCCCCAGCATTTT TRBJ1-5 . . TRBV27
CAWSDRYEQYF TGTGCCTGGAGTGATAGATACGAGCAGTACTTC TRBJ2-7 . . TRBV30
CASTAGVLTGELFF TGTGCCAGCACTGCGGGGGTCCTCACCGGGGAGCTGTTTTTT TRBJ2-2 TRBD2 once TRBV2
CASSPTKLRVASYEQYF TGTGCCAGCAGCCCTACAAAGCTAAGGGTAGCGTCCTACGAGCAGTACTTC TRBJ2-7 . . TRBV3-1/TRBV3-2
CASSYSRDYGYTF TGTGCCAGCAGTTACTCGCGGGACTATGGCTACACCTTC TRBJ1-2 . . TRBV6-5
CASSSQGAGELFF TGTGCCAGCAGTTCACAGGGTGCCGGGGAGCTGTTTTTT TRBJ2-2 . few TRBV7-9
CASSPTNSGGAYEQYF TGCGCCAGCAGCCCTACCAATAGCGGGGGGGCGTACGAGCAGTACTTC TRBJ2-7 TRBD2 . TRBV5-1
CAWMFGGGADTQYF TGTGCCTGGATGTTCGGCGGGGGGGCAGATACGCAGTATTTT TRBJ2-3 TRBD2 once TRBV30
CASSSEISGQGFYNEQFF TGCGCCAGCAGCTCAGAAATCTCGGGACAGGGGTTCTACAATGAGCAGTTCTTC TRBJ2-1 TRBD1 . TRBV5-1
CASSIDRNTEAFF TGTGCCAGTAGTATCGACAGGAACACTGAAGCTTTCTTT TRBJ1-1 . . TRBV19
CASSPEDRGGNEQFF TGTGCCAGCAGCCCGGAGGACAGGGGTGGCAATGAGCAGTTCTTC TRBJ2-1 TRBD1 . TRBV6-5
CAVGGTGGSGNTIYF TGTGCCGTAGGGGGGACAGGGGGATCGGGAAACACCATATATTTT TRBJ1-3 TRBD1 . TRBV6-5
CASGRQGGTEAFF TGTGCTAGTGGTAGACAGGGGGGAACTGAAGCTTTCTTT TRBJ1-1 TRBD1 . TRBV12-5